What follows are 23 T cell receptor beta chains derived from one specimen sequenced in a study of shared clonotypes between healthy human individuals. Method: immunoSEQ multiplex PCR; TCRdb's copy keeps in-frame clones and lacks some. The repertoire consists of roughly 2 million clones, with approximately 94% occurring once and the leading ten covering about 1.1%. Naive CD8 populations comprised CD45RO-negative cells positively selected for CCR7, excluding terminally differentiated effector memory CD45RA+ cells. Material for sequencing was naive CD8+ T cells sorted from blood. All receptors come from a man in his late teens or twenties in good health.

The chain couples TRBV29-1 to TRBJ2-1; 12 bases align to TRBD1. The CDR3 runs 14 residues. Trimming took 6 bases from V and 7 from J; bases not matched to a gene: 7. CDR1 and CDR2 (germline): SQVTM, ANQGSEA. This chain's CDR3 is CSVTGTGGFNEQFF. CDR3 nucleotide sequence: TGCAGCGTCACCGGGACAGGGGGCTTTAATGAGCAGTTCTTC.

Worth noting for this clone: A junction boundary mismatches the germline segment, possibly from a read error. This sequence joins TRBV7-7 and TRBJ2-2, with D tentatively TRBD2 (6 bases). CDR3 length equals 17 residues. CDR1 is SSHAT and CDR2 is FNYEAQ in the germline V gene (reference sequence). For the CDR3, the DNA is TGTGCTAGCAGCTTAGATTGGAGGGGATCCGACACCGGGGAGCTGTTTTTT. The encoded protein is CASSLDWRGSDTGELFF.

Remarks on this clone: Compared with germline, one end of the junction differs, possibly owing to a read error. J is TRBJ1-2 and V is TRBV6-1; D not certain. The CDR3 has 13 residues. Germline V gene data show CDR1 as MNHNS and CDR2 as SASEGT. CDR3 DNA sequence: TGTGCCAGCAGCGAAGCCGGGTTAGGAGGCTACACCTTC. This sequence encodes CASSEAGLGGYTF.

Written as DNA, the CDR3 is TGTGCCAGTAGTCCCCAGACTACTACCGGGGAGCTGTTTTTT. Translated: CASSPQTTTGELFF. This chain links TRBV19 with TRBJ2-2; possibly TRBD2 for D (5 bases). There are 14 residues in the CDR3. Trimming stripped 5 bases from V and 5 bases from J, with 12 bases between. Germline-derived CDR1 and CDR2 are LNHDA and SQIVND (reference sequence).

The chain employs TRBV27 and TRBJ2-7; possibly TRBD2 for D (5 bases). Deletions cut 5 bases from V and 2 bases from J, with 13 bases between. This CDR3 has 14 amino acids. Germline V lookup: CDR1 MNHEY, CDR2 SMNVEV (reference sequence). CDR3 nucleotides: TGTGCCAGCAGTCCCGGGGAGCAGCCCTACGAGCAGTACTTC. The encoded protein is CASSPGEQPYEQYF.

This CDR3 reads CASSLGWTAYNEQFF. The CDR3 DNA is TGTGCCAGCAGCTTAGGTTGGACAGCATACAATGAGCAGTTCTTC. The chain is built from TRBV11-3 and TRBJ2-1, with a tentative D call TRBD1 (6 bases). This CDR3 comprises 15 residues. Trimming took off 1 base at V and 4 bases at J, with 11 bases between the two ends. Germline CDR1 is SGHNT and CDR2 is YENEEA.

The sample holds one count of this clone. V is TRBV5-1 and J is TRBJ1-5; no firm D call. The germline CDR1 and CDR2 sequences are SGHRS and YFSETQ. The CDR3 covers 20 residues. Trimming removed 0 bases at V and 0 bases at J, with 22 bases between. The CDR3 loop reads CASSLDSRRYIKYSNQPQHF. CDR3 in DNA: TGCGCCAGCAGCTTGGATTCCAGGAGGTATATAAAATATAGCAATCAGCCCCAGCATTTT.

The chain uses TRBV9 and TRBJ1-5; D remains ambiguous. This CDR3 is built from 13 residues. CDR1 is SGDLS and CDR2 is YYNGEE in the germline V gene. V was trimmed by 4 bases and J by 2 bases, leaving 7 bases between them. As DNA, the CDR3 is TGTGCCAGCAGCCCCCACGGCAATCAGCCCCAGCATTTT. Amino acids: CASSPHGNQPQHF.

The chain's CDR3 is CSVDGAGADLNEQFF. The CDR3 region has the DNA TGCAGCGTTGATGGGGCGGGGGCAGACCTCAATGAGCAGTTCTTC. The chain couples TRBV29-1 to TRBJ2-1; tentatively, D is TRBD2 (7 bases). Deletions cut 3 bases from V and 6 bases from J, with 18 bases between. CDR1 and CDR2 from the germline V gene are SQVTM and ANQGSEA. This CDR3 region has 15 residues.

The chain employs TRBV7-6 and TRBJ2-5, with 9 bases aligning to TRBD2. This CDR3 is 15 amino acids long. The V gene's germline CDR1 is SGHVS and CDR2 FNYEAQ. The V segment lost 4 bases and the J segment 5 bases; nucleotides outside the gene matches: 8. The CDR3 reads CASSWSGLAAETQYF. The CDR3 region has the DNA TGTGCCAGCAGCTGGTCGGGACTAGCAGCCGAGACCCAGTACTTC.

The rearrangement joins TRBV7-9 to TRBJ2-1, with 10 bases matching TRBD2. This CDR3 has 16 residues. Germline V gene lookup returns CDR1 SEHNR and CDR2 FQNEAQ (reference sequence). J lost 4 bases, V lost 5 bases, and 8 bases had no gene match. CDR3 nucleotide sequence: TGTGCCAGCAGCGTCCGGACTAGCGGAGCGTACAATGAGCAGTTCTTC. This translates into CASSVRTSGAYNEQFF.

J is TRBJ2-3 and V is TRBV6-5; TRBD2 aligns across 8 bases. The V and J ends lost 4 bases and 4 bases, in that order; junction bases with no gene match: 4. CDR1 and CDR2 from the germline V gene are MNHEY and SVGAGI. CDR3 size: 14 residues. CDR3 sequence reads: CASSLAGLADTQYF. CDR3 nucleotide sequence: TGTGCCAGCAGTTTAGCGGGGTTGGCAGATACGCAGTATTTT.

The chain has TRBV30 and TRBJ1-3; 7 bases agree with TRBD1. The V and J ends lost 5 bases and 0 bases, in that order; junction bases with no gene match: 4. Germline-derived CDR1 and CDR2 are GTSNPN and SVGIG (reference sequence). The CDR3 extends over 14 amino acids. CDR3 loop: CAWEDRNSGNTIYF. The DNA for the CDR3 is TGTGCCTGGGAGGACAGGAACTCTGGAAACACCATATATTTT.

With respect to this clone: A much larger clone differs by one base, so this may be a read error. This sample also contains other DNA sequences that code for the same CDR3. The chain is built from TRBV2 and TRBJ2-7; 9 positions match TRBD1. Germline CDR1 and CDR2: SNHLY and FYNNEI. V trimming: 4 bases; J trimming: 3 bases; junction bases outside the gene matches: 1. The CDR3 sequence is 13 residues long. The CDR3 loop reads CASSVGQGYEQYF. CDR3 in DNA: TGTGCCAGCAGTGTGGGACAGGGCTACGAGCAGTACTTC.

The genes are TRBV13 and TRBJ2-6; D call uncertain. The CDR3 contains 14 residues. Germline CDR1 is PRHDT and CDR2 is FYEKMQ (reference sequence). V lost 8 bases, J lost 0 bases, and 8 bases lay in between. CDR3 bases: TGTGCCAGCCAACCGGCCTCTGGGGCCAACGTCCTGACTTTC. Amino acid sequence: CASQPASGANVLTF.

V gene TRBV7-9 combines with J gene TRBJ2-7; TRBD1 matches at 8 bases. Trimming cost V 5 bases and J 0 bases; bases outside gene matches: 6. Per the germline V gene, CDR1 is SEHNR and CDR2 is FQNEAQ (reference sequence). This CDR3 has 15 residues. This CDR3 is CASSRGQVSSYEQYF. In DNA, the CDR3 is TGTGCCAGCAGCCGGGGACAGGTTAGCTCCTACGAGCAGTACTTC.

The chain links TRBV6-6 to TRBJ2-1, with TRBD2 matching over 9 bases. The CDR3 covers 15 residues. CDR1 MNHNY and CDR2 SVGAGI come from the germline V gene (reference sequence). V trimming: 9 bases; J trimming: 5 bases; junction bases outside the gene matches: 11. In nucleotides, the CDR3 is TGTGCCAGTTCTCCCCATAGCGGGAGCCACAATGAGCAGTTCTTC. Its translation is CASSPHSGSHNEQFF.

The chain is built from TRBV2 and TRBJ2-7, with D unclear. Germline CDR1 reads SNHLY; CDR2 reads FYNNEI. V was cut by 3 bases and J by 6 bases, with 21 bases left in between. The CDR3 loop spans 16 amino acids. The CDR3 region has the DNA TGTGCCAGCAGTGACAGTAGGGAACAAATGTATGGCGAGCAGTACTTC. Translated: CASSDSREQMYGEQYF.

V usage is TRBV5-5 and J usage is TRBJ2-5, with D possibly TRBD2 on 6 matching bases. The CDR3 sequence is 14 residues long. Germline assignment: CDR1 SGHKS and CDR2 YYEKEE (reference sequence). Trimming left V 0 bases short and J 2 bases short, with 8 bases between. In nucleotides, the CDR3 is TGTGCCAGCAGCTTGGCCGCGGGGCAAGAGACCCAGTACTTC. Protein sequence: CASSLAAGQETQYF.

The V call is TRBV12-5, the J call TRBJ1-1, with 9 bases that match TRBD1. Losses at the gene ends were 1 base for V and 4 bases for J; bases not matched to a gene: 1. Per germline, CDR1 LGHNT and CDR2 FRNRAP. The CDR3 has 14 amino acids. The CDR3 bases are TGTGCTAGTGGTTTGGGACAGGGGGTCACTGAAGCTTTCTTT. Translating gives CASGLGQGVTEAFF. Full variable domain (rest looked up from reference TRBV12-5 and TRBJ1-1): DARVTQTPRHKVTEMGQEVTMRCQPILGHNTVFWYRQTMMQGLELLAYFRNRAPLDDSGMPKDRFSAEMPDATLATLKIQPSEPRDSAVYFCASGLGQGVTEAFFGQGTRLTVV.

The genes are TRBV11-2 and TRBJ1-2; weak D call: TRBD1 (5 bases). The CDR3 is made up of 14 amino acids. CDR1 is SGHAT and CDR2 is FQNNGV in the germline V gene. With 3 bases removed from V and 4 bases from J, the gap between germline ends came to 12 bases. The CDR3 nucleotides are TGTGCCAGCAGCTTCGGGGGGTTGTCCTATGGCTACACCTTC. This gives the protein CASSFGGLSYGYTF.

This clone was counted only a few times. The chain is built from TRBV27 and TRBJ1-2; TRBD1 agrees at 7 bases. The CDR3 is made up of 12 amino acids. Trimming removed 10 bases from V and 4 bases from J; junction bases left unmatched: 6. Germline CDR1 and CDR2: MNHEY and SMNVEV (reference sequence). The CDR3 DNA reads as TGTGCCACCAAACAGGGGAGCTATGGCTACACCTTC. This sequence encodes CATKQGSYGYTF.

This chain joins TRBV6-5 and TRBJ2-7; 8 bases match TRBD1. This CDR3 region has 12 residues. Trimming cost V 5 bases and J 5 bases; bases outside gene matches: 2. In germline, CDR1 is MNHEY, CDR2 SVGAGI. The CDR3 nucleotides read TGTGCCAGCAGTCCGACAGGGGACGAGCAGTACTTC. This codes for CASSPTGDEQYF.